What follows describes a single T cell receptor (beta chain). The CDR3 has 16 amino acids. Trimming at V came to 0 bases and at J to 4 bases, leaving 6 bases not matched to a gene. Looked up from germline, CDR1 is SGHTA and CDR2 is FQGNSA. The PCR made use of 60 Vbeta and 13 Jbeta primers. Measured with immunoSEQ multiplex PCR; TCRdb has only the in-frame clones, and not every one. The clone table shows tens of thousands of clones, with the ten largest holding roughly 4%. This sample was taken from a study of cytomegalovirus exposure and HLA in healthy donors. Turning to the study itself: Prior work identified around 120 million unique TCR beta sequences in some 200 million T cells.

This sequence was found in a male donor in good health and CMV-seronegative. V and J are TRBV7-2 and TRBJ1-2; 9 nucleotides line up with TRBD1. Sequencing was done on a sample of PBMCs. CDR3 coding DNA: TGTGCCAGCAGCTTAGCGGGGACAGGGAAGACCTATGGCTACACCTTC. Its protein is CASSLAGTGKTYGYTF.